The entry below describes one T cell receptor beta chain. What it binds is not known. Assay used: immunoSEQ multiplex PCR; TCRdb lists only in-frame clones, some missing. This table has about 77,000 clones, 92% appearing once. The data belong to a study of graft-versus-host responses after intestinal transplantation. Looking at the study overall: Those transplanted obtained multivisceral, liver-intestinal, or isolated intestinal grafts. Overall study results and limits: GvH clones occurred in recipient marrow; some first appeared in ileum or blood. With peak circulating GvH clone levels came an association with early post-transplant HvG declines.

Germline CDR1 and CDR2: SGDLS and YYNGEE. The J segment lost 0 bases and the V segment lost 7 bases, leaving 14 bases of the junction unmatched. This CDR3 region has 17 residues. The clonotype was recovered from a human patient who received an intestinal transplant, so some T cells may come from the graft donor. The input for sequencing was PBMCs, taken 98 days after intestinal transplantation. The V gene is TRBV9, the J gene TRBJ2-7; 9 positions agree with TRBD1. The CDR3 nucleotides read TGTGCCAGCGTTCTCAGGGCGACAGGGGGAATCTCCTACGAGCAGTACTTC. Amino acids: CASVLRATGGISYEQYF.